This TCR beta chain was captured by sequencing in a study of tumor-infiltrating lymphocytes in primary liver carcinoma. The wider study: Samples returned roughly 3.5 to 8 million productive TCRbeta reads each. Read depth did not differ significantly between tissue types.

In regard to this clonotype: One junction end disagrees with the germline gene, perhaps due to a read error.

CDR1 is SGHDN and CDR2 is FVKESK in the germline V gene. CDR3 length: 16 residues. A constant-region primer served to make TCR beta cDNA from roughly 480 ng total RNA. Libraries for TCR beta were built through three nested multiplex PCR rounds, which together made up a slightly modified ARM-PCR procedure. The first two PCR rounds used TRBV1-TRBV30 forward primers with a C-beta reverse primer, about 10 cycles each. TCRdb reprocessed the multiplex PCR reads via MiXCR and lists one record per CDR3 protein. The sample holds 35,000 to 45,000 distinct CDR3 sequences, 75% seen once. Bulk tissue was left unsorted, and RNA and DNA were co-extracted from 20-30 mg of it. Primary liver carcinoma, confirmed by histopathology, was surgically resected. Patients had chronic HBV infection and were treatment-naive.

V is TRBV14 and J is TRBJ2-3; D is perhaps TRBD2 (5 bases). The sequenced material came from tumor-adjacent normal liver tissue. This TCR was sampled from a woman aged 30 to 39 with primary liver carcinoma and hepatitis B virus infection. Here the CDR3 reads CASSPGKRLSIDTQYF. In nucleotides, the CDR3 is TGTGCCAGCAGCCCCGGGAAGCGTCTCAGCATAGATACGCAGTATTTT.